Each of the 19 T cell receptor beta chains below was sequenced from the same sample in a study of blood T cells in healthy people across ages. Next came a second PCR, run for about 7 to 12 cycles, which used a sample-barcoded 5' primer along with a J-beta primer mix. TCRdb reprocessed the 5' RACE reads via MiXCR and lists one record per CDR3 protein. This table has about 930,000 distinct CDR3 sequences, about 27% appearing once. This same sample was also taken into another study, of T cells of mothers and their children.

Sequences were obtained from blood. The source is a woman in her 40s in good health.

This clonotype was recorded many times. The CDR3 here is CASSWQGLGSYEQYF. The CDR3, as DNA: TGTGCCAGCAGTTGGCAGGGCCTGGGCTCCTACGAGCAGTACTTC. This chain uses TRBV28 with TRBJ2-7; possibly TRBD1 for D (5 bases). This CDR3 has 15 amino acids. Germline lookup yields CDR1 MDHEN and CDR2 SYDVKM. Trimming pared 4 bases from V and 0 bases from J, leaving 13 bases between.

This chain connects TRBV7-2 to TRBJ1-4, with TRBD1 matching 7 bases. The V segment lost 4 bases and the J segment 7 bases; nucleotides outside the gene matches: 6. The CDR3 sequence is 14 residues long. CDR1 SGHTA and CDR2 FQGNSA come from the germline V gene. The DNA of the CDR3 is TGTGCCAGCAGCTCGACGGACAGGCCTGAAAAACTGTTTTTT. Translating it yields CASSSTDRPEKLFF.

This clonotype came up many times. The rearrangement uses TRBV18 and TRBJ1-2; TRBD1 matches at 10 bases. The germline gives CDR1 KGHSH, CDR2 LQKENI. CDR3 size: 17 residues. V shed 0 bases and J 0 bases; nucleotides not matched to a gene: 4. The CDR3 loop reads CASSPPGQGKANYGYTF. Here the CDR3 DNA reads TGTGCCAGCTCACCACCGGGACAGGGGAAGGCTAACTATGGCTACACCTTC.

This clonotype was seen more than once but under ten times. The chain combines TRBV11-2 with TRBJ1-2, with a weak D call TRBD1 (5 bases). This CDR3 spans 14 amino acids. CDR1 and CDR2 (germline): SGHAT, FQNNGV. Trimming left V 2 bases short and J 4 bases short, with 11 bases between. The CDR3 spells CASSLIRGVYGYTF. The DNA of the CDR3 is TGTGCCAGCAGCTTAATCCGAGGGGTCTATGGCTACACCTTC.

The genes are TRBV7-9 and TRBJ2-1, with D tentatively TRBD2 (6 bases). TRBJ2-7 matches the DNA end more closely, so the J call is doubtful. CDR3 length: 15 amino acids. Germline assignment: CDR1 SEHNR and CDR2 FQNEAQ (reference sequence). The CDR3: CASSLVRGVYNEQYF. In DNA, the CDR3 is TGTGCCAGCAGCTTAGTCCGCGGGGTCTACAATGAGCAGTACTTC.

This clonotype showed up many times. The CDR3 nucleotides are TGCGCCAGCAGCCAACAAGACTCCTCTGGGGCCAACGTCCTGACTTTC. Translation gives CASSQQDSSGANVLTF. V usage is TRBV4-1 and J usage is TRBJ2-6, with D uncertain. V lost 2 bases and J lost 0, with 8 bases in between. CDR1 and CDR2 from the germline V gene are MGHRA and YSYEKL. CDR3 size: 16 residues.

The CDR3 DNA is TGCAGTGCTGGACAGGCGGCCACAGATACGCAGTATTTT. Protein product: CSAGQAATDTQYF. This sequence joins TRBV20-1 and TRBJ2-3, with 7 bases identical to TRBD1. Trimming at V came to 5 bases and at J to 2 bases, leaving 4 bases not matched to a gene. The CDR3 totals 13 residues. Germline V gives CDR1 DFQATT, CDR2 SNEGSKA (reference sequence).

This clonotype was counted at least ten times. The chain has TRBV7-6 and TRBJ2-5; unclear D gene. V was cut by 1 base and J by 0 bases, with 6 bases left in between. The CDR3 runs 14 residues. From germline, CDR1 is SGHVS and CDR2 FNYEAQ. CDR3 nucleotides: TGTGCCAGCAGCTTAGGGGTGTACCAAGAGACCCAGTACTTC. It codes for CASSLGVYQETQYF. Combining the CDR3 with reference TRBV7-6 and TRBJ2-5 gives the whole variable domain GAGVSQSPRYKVTKRGQDVALRCDPISGHVSLYWYRQALGQGPEFLTYFNYEAQQDKSGLPNDRFSAERPEGSISTLTIQRTEQRDSAMYRCASSLGVYQETQYFGPGTRLLVL.

The V gene is TRBV7-3, the J gene TRBJ2-1, with D perhaps given as TRBD1 or TRBD2 (6 bases each). Germline CDR1 is SGHTA and CDR2 is FQGTGA. V lost 2 bases to trimming and J lost 7 bases, with 9 bases between them. The CDR3 sequence is 13 residues long. Here the CDR3 reads CASSLGGQNEQFF. CDR3 bases: TGTGCCAGCAGCTTAGGGGGGCAAAATGAGCAGTTCTTC.

This clonotype was seen only a few times. The junction departs from the called germline gene at one end, perhaps through a read error. The chain recombines TRBV5-1 with TRBJ2-5; 10 nucleotides match TRBD1. The J call may be mistaken, given a closer DNA end match to TRBJ2-7. The CDR3 sequence is 14 residues long. Germline CDR1 and CDR2: SGHRS and YFSETQ. CDR3 sequence: CAGSLGDRGYEQYF. The CDR3 nucleotides are TGCGCCGGCAGCTTGGGGGACAGGGGATACGAGCAGTACTTC.

This sequence joins TRBV3-1 and TRBJ2-3; 10 bases line up with TRBD2. With 0 bases clipped from V and 0 bases from J, the junction kept 6 bases outside the gene matches. This CDR3 is 18 amino acids long. Germline CDR1 LGHDT, CDR2 YNNKEL (reference sequence). The DNA for the CDR3 is TGTGCCAGCAGCCAAGAAATGAGCGGGGGGGTTAGCACAGATACGCAGTATTTT. Translation gives CASSQEMSGGVSTDTQYF.

This clonotype showed up many times. CDR3 amino acids: CASSLEARSYEQYF. In nucleotides, the CDR3 is TGTGCCAGCAGCCTAGAGGCCCGCTCCTACGAGCAGTACTTC. The chain combines TRBV7-6 with TRBJ2-7, with no clear D. CDR1 SGHVS and CDR2 FNYEAQ come from the germline V gene. This CDR3 region has 14 residues. The V gene lost 5 bases and the J gene lost 0 bases, with 11 bases spanning the gap.

This clonotype has more than one count but fewer than ten. A much bigger clone sits one base away, suggesting this may be a read error. This chain joins TRBV7-3 and TRBJ2-1, with D possibly being TRBD1 or TRBD2 (5 bases each). Germline loops: CDR1 SGHTA, CDR2 FQGTGA. This CDR3 comprises 15 residues. The CDR3 spells CASSPASRGSGEQVF. CDR3 nucleotide sequence: TGTGCCAGCAGCCCAGCGAGTCGGGGCTCCGGAGAGCAGGTCTTC.

The chain combines TRBV12-3 or TRBV12-4 with TRBJ2-1; 11 bases are a match to TRBD1. The V gene end was trimmed by 6 bases and the J gene end by 1 base; junction bases not matched to a gene: 8. This CDR3 contains 17 residues. The CDR3 region is CASSGTGQGGSYNEQFF. The CDR3 DNA reads as TGTGCCAGCAGCGGAACGGGACAGGGGGGGTCCTACAATGAGCAGTTCTTC.

Concerning this clonotype itself: A read error may explain this, as a much larger clone is one base away. This chain joins TRBV9 and TRBJ2-1; 10 positions match TRBD2. J lost 3 bases, V lost 6 bases, and 9 bases had no gene match. This CDR3 comprises 16 residues. In germline, CDR1 is SGDLS, CDR2 YYNGEE. DNA of the CDR3: TGTGCCAGCAACCCCAGTAGCGGGGGGTTCTACAATGAGCAGTTCTTC. This codes for CASNPSSGGFYNEQFF.

The V call is TRBV12-3 or TRBV12-4, the J call TRBJ2-4, with D maybe TRBD2 (5 bases). This CDR3 comprises 13 residues. V was shortened by 5 bases and J by 2 bases, with 7 bases between the two germline ends. The CDR3 protein is CASSPSSKNIQYF. CDR3 nucleotides: TGTGCCAGCAGTCCTAGCTCCAAAAACATTCAGTACTTC.

This clonotype has ten or more counts. The genes are TRBV5-1 and TRBJ2-6; 7 nucleotides align to TRBD1. The CDR3 covers 17 residues. With V trimmed by 0 bases and J by 3 bases, 6 bases remained unmatched. From germline, CDR1 is SGHRS and CDR2 YFSETQ. The CDR3, as DNA: TGCGCCAGCAGCTTGGGGAGACAGGGATATGGGGCCAACGTCCTGACTTTC. Its translation: CASSLGRQGYGANVLTF.

A few counts support this clonotype. The chain has TRBV27 and TRBJ1-5; D remains unclear. V shed 0 bases and J shed 0 bases, with 9 bases lying between them. Germline V CDR1 and CDR2: MNHEY, SMNVEV (reference sequence). The CDR3 has 16 residues. CDR3 in amino acids: CASSLSGSFSNQPQHF. The CDR3 nucleotides read TGTGCCAGCAGTTTATCAGGGAGTTTTAGCAATCAGCCCCAGCATTTT.

This clonotype was counted only a few times. The chain has TRBV29-1 and TRBJ2-7; D might be TRBD2 (5 bases). The J call may be faulty, since TRBJ2-5 better matches the DNA end. The CDR3 spans 16 residues. Germline lookup yields CDR1 SQVTM and CDR2 ANQGSEA. In DNA form, the CDR3 reads TGCAGCGTTGAAGAGTATAGCGTCCGCCGGCAAGAGACCCAGTACTTC. It translates to CSVEEYSVRRQETQYF.